This paragraph reports one TCR beta chain. Its cognate antigen is unknown. Per the germline V gene, CDR1 is DFQATT and CDR2 is SNEGSKA (reference sequence). The CDR3 covers 10 residues. Trimming took off 0 bases at V and 12 bases at J, with 6 bases between the two ends. The sample is drawn from a study of identical twins. Overall study findings and caveats: Interpretation of the results relied on cross-sectional statistical analysis and not on following the same donors. Zero-insertion analyses could be partly confounded by invariant MAIT and iNKT cells.

A template switching step contributed a universal primer site, while unique molecular identifiers were present in the cDNA. TCRdb independently ran MiXCR on the 5' RACE reads; one entry per CDR3 protein. The table includes over 550,000 distinct CDR3 sequences, about 7.1% detected once. This sample also belongs to another study, concerning yellow fever vaccine responses in identical twins.

The V gene is TRBV20-1, the J gene TRBJ2-1; the D is unclear. The sequenced sample was PBMCs. The clonotype was recovered from a woman under 30 in good health. The CDR3 coding sequence is TGCAGTGCTAGAGATCGGTGGCAGTTCTTC. The encoded protein is CSARDRWQFF.